The 25 T cell receptor beta chains given below trace back to one sample, sequenced in a study of blood T cell repertoires in COVID-19. Sequenced by immunoSEQ multiplex PCR; TCRdb stores in-frame clones only, minus some. This sample has 60,000 or so clones, with around 75% found just once. The sample comprised peripheral blood. The receptors originated from a human donor in a cohort sampled during active COVID-19.

In its sample, this clone was seen a few times. The chain recombines TRBV7-3 with TRBJ2-7; TRBD2 aligns across 8 bases. This CDR3 contains 14 residues. V lost 5 bases, J lost 3 bases, and 6 bases stayed unmatched. Germline values: CDR1 SGHTA, CDR2 FQGTGA. The CDR3 bases are TGTGCCAGCAGCAACGGGGGGGCCGGCTACGAGCAGTACTTC. Encoded protein: CASSNGGAGYEQYF.

This chain joins TRBV30 and TRBJ1-4; D is unresolved. Trimming took 4 bases from V and 8 from J, leaving 11 bases between them. Germline CDR1 is GTSNPN and CDR2 is SVGIG (reference sequence). This CDR3 spans 12 amino acids. The CDR3 sequence is CAWTDPSEKLFF. In DNA, the CDR3 is TGTGCCTGGACAGACCCTAGCGAAAAACTGTTTTTT.

The rearrangement joins TRBV2 to TRBJ1-4; TRBD1 is a possible D gene (5 bases). V was cut by 4 bases and J by 8 bases, with 14 bases left in between. The CDR3 loop spans 14 amino acids. The germline V gene encodes CDR1 SNHLY and CDR2 FYNNEI. The CDR3 reads CASSAEWGEEKLFF. As DNA, the CDR3 is TGTGCCAGCAGTGCCGAATGGGGGGAAGAAAAACTGTTTTTT. The whole variable domain, filled in from reference TRBV2 and TRBJ1-4, reads EPEVTQTPSHQVTQMGQEVILRCVPISNHLYFYWYRQILGQKVEFLVSFYNNEISEKSEIFDDQFSVERPDGSNFTLKIRSTKLEDSAMYFCASSAEWGEEKLFFGSGTQLSVL.

This chain connects TRBV4-1 to TRBJ2-1, with TRBD1 identical over 10 bases. The ends lost 4 bases at V and 6 bases at J; junction bases unmatched: 0. Germline-derived CDR1 and CDR2 are MGHRA and YSYEKL. This CDR3 comprises 13 residues. The CDR3 sequence is CASSRDRGNEQFF. In nucleotides, the CDR3 is TGCGCCAGCAGCCGGGACAGGGGCAATGAGCAGTTCTTC.

V is TRBV3-1 (or the pseudogene TRBV3-2) and J is TRBJ1-1; D is undetermined. The CDR3 length is 14 residues. The V end was cut by 1 base, the J end by 3 bases, with 9 bases between. Germline-derived CDR1 and CDR2 are LGHDT and YNNKEL (reference sequence). The CDR3 reads CASSQVSTDTEAFF. In DNA, the CDR3 is TGTGCCAGCAGCCAAGTTAGTACAGACACTGAAGCTTTCTTT.

This chain uses TRBV7-6 with TRBJ2-5; maybe TRBD1 (5 bases). The length of the CDR3 is 15 residues. V was clipped by 2 bases and J by 4 bases, with 14 bases between them. CDR1 and CDR2 (germline): SGHVS, FNYEAQ. This CDR3 reads CASSLSRGRAETQYF. CDR3 nucleotide sequence: TGTGCCAGCAGCTTAAGTCGAGGCAGGGCAGAGACCCAGTACTTC.

The chain uses TRBV9 and TRBJ2-1; D gene uncertain. The CDR3 sequence is 14 residues long. The germline V gene has CDR1 SGDLS and CDR2 YYNGEE. The V gene lost 4 bases and the J gene lost 5 bases, with 13 bases spanning the gap. CDR3 residues: CASSTNPGDNEQFF. In DNA, the CDR3 is TGTGCCAGCAGCACAAACCCGGGTGACAATGAGCAGTTCTTC.

Here the CDR3 reads CASSLGLGTGRTGELFF. CDR3 sequence (DNA): TGTGCCAGCAGCTTGGGCCTCGGGACAGGGAGGACCGGGGAGCTGTTTTTT. The J gene is TRBJ2-2, the V gene TRBV5-6; the match to TRBD1 covers 9 bases. Germline V lookup: CDR1 SGHDT, CDR2 YYEEEE. V lost 0 bases and J lost 5; bases outside the gene matches: 8. CDR3 length: 17 amino acids. The complete variable domain, with remaining parts taken from reference TRBV5-6 and TRBJ2-2, reads DAGVTQSPTHLIKTRGQQVTLRCSPKSGHDTVSWYQQALGQGPQFIFQYYEEEERQRGNFPDRFSGHQFPNYSSELNVNALLLGDSALYLCASSLGLGTGRTGELFFGEGSRLTVL.

The chain links TRBV19 to TRBJ2-6; D unresolved. The CDR3 has 18 amino acids. The germline V and J ends were trimmed by 8 bases and 0 bases, with 20 bases remaining between them. CDR1 is LNHDA and CDR2 is SQIVND in the germline V gene (reference sequence). In nucleotides, the CDR3 is TGTGCCAGTCTCAGGTCAGTTGCCTTAAACTCTGGGGCCAACGTCCTGACTTTC. It specifies CASLRSVALNSGANVLTF.

This chain uses TRBV11-3 with TRBJ1-2; 7 bases align to TRBD1. The V gene's germline CDR1 is SGHNT and CDR2 YENEEA. The ends lost 7 bases at V and 2 bases at J; junction bases unmatched: 4. The CDR3 is 13 residues long. CDR3 protein: CASTRDSNYGYTF. The CDR3 DNA is TGTGCCAGCACCCGGGACAGCAACTATGGCTACACCTTC.

The chain recombines TRBV25-1 with TRBJ2-7; TRBD2 agrees at 11 bases. CDR3 length: 14 amino acids. Trimming took 8 bases from V and 0 from J; bases not matched to a gene: 3. Looked up from germline, CDR1 is MGHDK and CDR2 is SYGVNS. This CDR3 reads CASSSGRSSYEQYF. CDR3 coding DNA: TGTGCCAGCTCTAGCGGGAGGAGCTCCTACGAGCAGTACTTC.

There are a few counts of this clone. J is TRBJ2-7 and V is TRBV5-4; 11 bases are a match to TRBD1. This CDR3 region has 15 residues. V trimming: 2 bases; J trimming: 3 bases; junction bases outside the gene matches: 4. The germline CDR1 and CDR2 sequences are SGHNT and YYREEE (reference sequence). The CDR3 nucleotides read TGTGCCAGCAGCTTTGCCGGGACAGGGGGCTACGAGCAGTACTTC. As protein: CASSFAGTGGYEQYF.

The V and J genes are TRBV7-9 and TRBJ2-5; 8 bases are shared with TRBD1. CDR1 SEHNR and CDR2 FQNEAQ come from the germline V gene (reference sequence). The CDR3 runs 15 residues. The junction had 9 bases not matched to a gene; V was cut back by 5 bases and J by 4 bases. CDR3 sequence (DNA): TGTGCCAGCAGCCGCCCCAGGGGGCGCGCAGAGACCCAGTACTTC. Protein sequence: CASSRPRGRAETQYF.

V usage is TRBV27 and J usage is TRBJ2-7; TRBD1 might be the D (6 bases). The V gene's germline CDR1 is MNHEY and CDR2 SMNVEV (reference sequence). This CDR3 is built from 16 residues. V gave up 2 bases and J gave up 0 bases, with 14 bases separating them. The CDR3 spells CASSLQGSLPSYEQYF. The CDR3 nucleotides read TGTGCCAGCAGTTTACAGGGGTCTTTACCCTCCTACGAGCAGTACTTC.

The chain has TRBV5-1 and TRBJ2-6, with D possibly TRBD2 on 5 matching bases. Germline V lookup: CDR1 SGHRS, CDR2 YFSETQ. V was cut by 1 base and J by 0 bases, with 8 bases left in between. The CDR3 consists of 16 residues. In nucleotides, the CDR3 is TGCGCCAGCAGCTTGTCAGCGGTCTCTGGGGCCAACGTCCTGACTTTC. Its translation: CASSLSAVSGANVLTF.

This clone was counted a few times. This sequence joins TRBV5-1 and TRBJ2-5; D remains ambiguous. This CDR3 comprises 14 residues. CDR1 is SGHRS, CDR2 YFSETQ, per germline. Trimming removed 4 bases from V and 2 bases from J, with 12 bases in between. The CDR3 nucleotides are TGCGCCAGCAGCCACTTAGACACGCAAGAGACCCAGTACTTC. The encoded protein is CASSHLDTQETQYF.

This chain connects TRBV27 to TRBJ1-6; D might be TRBD1 (5 bases). The CDR3 has 15 amino acids. The V gene lost 7 bases and the J gene lost 7 bases, with 17 bases spanning the gap. Germline V gene data show CDR1 as MNHEY and CDR2 as SMNVEV (reference sequence). Written as DNA, the CDR3 is TGTGCCAGCACCCGAGGGGCGGGAGGCAATTCACCCCTCCACTTT. The encoded protein is CASTRGAGGNSPLHF.

The V call is TRBV7-2, the J call TRBJ2-1, with 11 bases aligning to TRBD2. The CDR3 has 17 residues. Germline loops: CDR1 SGHTA, CDR2 FQGNSA. Losses at the gene ends were 3 bases for V and 4 bases for J; bases not matched to a gene: 8. CDR3 coding DNA: TGTGCCAGCAGCTTTACTGTGACTAGCGGGGTATACAATGAGCAGTTCTTC. Its translation is CASSFTVTSGVYNEQFF.

This clone was observed a handful of times. The chain links TRBV7-9 to TRBJ1-2; D is uncertain. Germline V lookup: CDR1 SEHNR, CDR2 FQNEAQ (reference sequence). CDR3 length: 15 residues. The ends were cut back, 1 base at V and 11 bases at J, with 20 bases in the middle. CDR3 region: CASSLGLAAGRLYTF. CDR3 DNA: TGTGCCAGCAGCTTAGGCTTGGCGGCCGGGAGGCTATACACCTTC.

The V call is TRBV6-5, the J call TRBJ2-1, with TRBD2 as a possible D gene (6 bases). Germline lookup yields CDR1 MNHEY and CDR2 SVGAGI. V was clipped by 8 bases and J by 8 bases, with 19 bases between them. The CDR3 spans 14 residues. CDR3 sequence (DNA): TGTGCCAGCCGCCCCCCTTGGGGAGGTGATGAGCAGTTCTTC. Its protein product is CASRPPWGGDEQFF.

This rearrangement joins TRBV19 to TRBJ1-6; the D gene is possibly TRBD1 (5 bases). This CDR3 is 17 amino acids long. V was pared by 2 bases and J by 6 bases, with 17 bases between. The germline CDR1 and CDR2 sequences are LNHDA and SQIVND (reference sequence). The CDR3 DNA sequence: TGTGCCAGTAGTATATTCCCGGGAGCCGGGGGTAATTCACCCCTCCACTTT. The encoded protein is CASSIFPGAGGNSPLHF.

The rearrangement links TRBV27 to TRBJ2-3; TRBD2 matches 7 bases. Germline V CDR1 and CDR2: MNHEY, SMNVEV (reference sequence). V shed 5 bases, J shed 0 bases, and the junction held 11 bases outside the gene matches. This CDR3 region has 17 residues. CDR3 protein: CASSLTPTSPSTDTQYF. The CDR3, as DNA: TGTGCCAGCAGTCTCACCCCGACTAGCCCTAGCACAGATACGCAGTATTTT.

This clone was found once. The chain has TRBV28 and TRBJ2-7; 9 bases line up with TRBD2. With V trimmed by 6 bases and J by 7 bases, 16 bases remained unmatched. The CDR3 length is 16 residues. Per germline, CDR1 MDHEN and CDR2 SYDVKM. The CDR3 loop is CASSPRGSGSGREQYF. The DNA for the CDR3 is TGTGCCAGCAGCCCTCGTGGTAGCGGGAGTGGTCGGGAGCAGTACTTC.

The V and J genes are TRBV10-3 and TRBJ2-1, with TRBD1 matching over 10 bases. The CDR3 runs to 16 residues. Germline V gene lookup returns CDR1 ENHRY and CDR2 SYGVKD. Trimming took 0 bases from V and 8 from J; bases not matched to a gene: 7. The CDR3 sequence: CAISESGTGVFDEQFF. The CDR3 DNA reads as TGTGCCATCAGTGAGTCGGGGACAGGGGTTTTTGATGAGCAGTTCTTC.

The V and J genes are TRBV29-1 and TRBJ2-1; TRBD2 aligns across 13 bases. Per the germline V gene, CDR1 is SQVTM and CDR2 is ANQGSEA. The CDR3 has 14 residues. V trimming: 4 bases; J trimming: 6 bases; junction bases outside the gene matches: 3. The CDR3 spells CSVVGTSGANEQFF. For the CDR3, the DNA is TGCAGCGTTGTCGGGACTAGCGGGGCCAATGAGCAGTTCTTC.